The clone carrying this T cell receptor beta chain has only one observation. The target antigen is unknown. Its ends do not fully match the called genes, so a read error is possible. Assay: immunoSEQ multiplex PCR; the TCRdb copy retains only in-frame clones and omits some. This sample has about 100,000 clones, with 88% found just once. This sample was included in a study of identifying expanded T cells in peripheral blood. Germline assignment: CDR1 SGHNT and CDR2 YYREEE (reference sequence). The CDR3 is 15 amino acids. Study results and caveats: Around 1.2 clones differed between technical replicates, versus approximately 17 and 20 over time. Across healthy donors, higher total template counts meant significantly greater approximately two-week count variance.

The receptor's source is a person aged 18-69 years in good health. Sequenced: blood. The J gene is TRBJ2-7, the V gene TRBV5-4, with D tentatively TRBD1 (6 bases). CDR3 loop: CTSRNRDTDFYEQYF. In nucleotides, the CDR3 is TGTACCAGCAGAAACCGGGACACAGACTTCTACGAGCAGTACTTC.